One sample yielded the 8 T cell receptor beta chains listed below, sequenced in a study of response to subunit inactivated influenza vaccine. One entry per CDR3 protein, called by TCRdb with MiXCR from the RT-PCR reads. Of 800,000 to 1,000,000 distinct CDR3 sequences detected, 21% appear once; the ten largest clones hold more than 8.5%. The specimen was PBMCs from blood, collected 5 days after vaccination. All receptors come from a man in his forties or fifties who received an inactivated influenza vaccine.

The J gene is TRBJ2-1, the V gene TRBV4-2; D is unclear. Germline assignment: CDR1 LGHNA and CDR2 YNFKEQ. The CDR3 spans 11 residues. Trimming cost V 3 bases and J 15 bases, with 12 bases left between them. The CDR3 sequence is CASSQETSRFF. The CDR3 DNA is TGTGCCAGCAGCCAGGAGACAAGCCGGTTCTTC.

Only a few counts were recorded for this clonotype. The J gene is TRBJ2-1, the V gene TRBV7-8, with TRBD1 matching 9 bases. The CDR3 is 14 amino acids. The germline CDR1 and CDR2 sequences are SGHVS and FQNEAQ. J was trimmed by 9 bases and V by 10 bases; bases with no gene match: 13. CDR3 region: CATQEVQGASEQFF. The CDR3 DNA reads as TGTGCCACTCAAGAGGTACAGGGGGCAAGTGAGCAGTTCTTC.

This clonotype showed up many times. Germline is not matched at one junction end, which may reflect a read error. The chain joins TRBV5-1 to TRBJ2-7, with D tentatively TRBD1 (6 bases). The CDR3 covers 13 residues. Germline V gene lookup returns CDR1 SGHRS and CDR2 YFSETQ. The CDR3 reads CASSFTGSYEQYF. The DNA of the CDR3 is TGTGCCAGCAGCTTCACAGGGTCCTACGAGCAGTACTTC.

The chain links TRBV2 to TRBJ1-4, with TRBD1 identical over 7 bases. J lost 8 bases, V lost 6 bases, and 12 bases had no gene match. Germline V gene data show CDR1 as SNHLY and CDR2 as FYNNEI. This CDR3 contains 15 residues. In DNA form, the CDR3 reads TGTGCCAGCAGGATCGGACAGGCCCCCAGGGAAAAACTGTTTTTT. It translates to CASRIGQAPREKLFF. The full variable domain, in which reference TRBV2 and TRBJ1-4 provide the parts outside the CDR3, is EPEVTQTPSHQVTQMGQEVILRCVPISNHLYFYWYRQILGQKVEFLVSFYNNEISEKSEIFDDQFSVERPDGSNFTLKIRSTKLEDSAMYFCASRIGQAPREKLFFGSGTQLSVL.

This clonotype was seen only a few times. The rearrangement joins TRBV12-3 or TRBV12-4 to TRBJ2-5, with TRBD2 matching 11 bases. V was pared by 5 bases and J by 5 bases, with 13 bases of the junction left unmatched. CDR3 length: 17 amino acids. The CDR3 sequence is CASSRTSGGPSMETQYF. The CDR3 DNA reads TGTGCCAGCAGTCGAACTAGCGGGGGACCTAGCATGGAGACCCAGTACTTC.

CDR3 residues: CSASSGELGWDEQFF. The CDR3 DNA follows: TGCAGTGCTAGCTCGGGGGAGTTGGGTTGGGATGAGCAGTTCTTC. The chain employs TRBV20-1 and TRBJ2-1, with D possibly TRBD2 on 6 matching bases. Trimming removed 3 bases at V and 8 bases at J, with 20 bases between. From germline, CDR1 is DFQATT and CDR2 SNEGSKA (reference sequence). The CDR3 sequence is 15 residues long.

This clonotype has only a few counts. The rearrangement uses TRBV7-8 and TRBJ2-5, with D unresolved. The ends were cut back, 7 bases at V and 1 base at J, with 13 bases in the middle. The CDR3 has 14 residues. Per germline, CDR1 SGHVS and CDR2 FQNEAQ. The CDR3 reads CASTFSRVQETQYF. CDR3 sequence (DNA): TGTGCCAGCACCTTTAGTCGGGTCCAAGAGACCCAGTACTTC.

There are many counts of this clonotype. The rearrangement joins TRBV10-3 to TRBJ2-5; D not resolved. V was clipped by 2 bases and J by 5 bases, with 6 bases between them. The CDR3 contains 12 residues. Germline V gene lookup returns CDR1 ENHRY and CDR2 SYGVKD. CDR3 DNA: TGTGCCATCAGTGAGCGCGAGGAGACCCAGTACTTC. Protein product: CAISEREETQYF.